The 25 T cell receptor beta chains in this list originate from one sample, sequenced in a study of a mutant IDH1 vaccine in newly diagnosed glioma. The repertoire was sequenced with immunoSEQ multiplex PCR; TCRdb's copy has only in-frame clones and lacks some. The data hold tens of thousands of clones, with around nine tenths observed a single time. Time point: baseline, week 1 (first vaccination visit). Treatment noted: pre-vaccination baseline after standard-of-care therapy. The material was PBMCs, obtained from a glioma patient treated with radiotherapy, temozolomide or both. The origin of the receptors is a middle-aged woman with glioma.

Details on this clone: Other DNA sequences from this sample encode an identical CDR3 as well. The chain combines TRBV15 with TRBJ1-2; no definite D call. The CDR3 spans 13 residues. The germline V gene has CDR1 LNHNV and CDR2 YYDKDF (reference sequence). V was trimmed by 3 bases and J by 1 base, leaving 6 bases between them. CDR3 residues: CATSSGLNYGYTF. As DNA, the CDR3 is TGTGCCACCAGCAGTGGTCTTAACTATGGCTACACCTTC.

The chain has TRBV14 and TRBJ2-4; D ambiguous. This CDR3 region has 13 residues. V was trimmed by 1 base and J by 2 bases, leaving 3 bases between them. The germline CDR1 and CDR2 sequences are SGHDN and FVKESK. The CDR3 sequence is CASSQGTKNIQYF. CDR3 DNA sequence: TGTGCCAGCAGCCAAGGAACCAAAAACATTCAGTACTTC.

This chain links TRBV2 with TRBJ2-1, with D perhaps assigned TRBD1 or TRBD2 (6 bases each). Germline assignment: CDR1 SNHLY and CDR2 FYNNEI. V lost 6 bases, J lost 4 bases, and 16 bases lay in between. The CDR3 is 15 amino acids. The chain's CDR3 is CASSLLRGAYNEQFF. The CDR3 coding sequence is TGTGCCAGCAGCCTATTAAGGGGGGCTTACAATGAGCAGTTCTTC.

J is TRBJ1-5 and V is TRBV5-8, with TRBD1 identical over 7 bases. Germline V gene data show CDR1 as SGHTS and CDR2 as YDEGEE. With 2 bases clipped from V and 5 bases from J, the junction kept 4 bases outside the gene matches. The CDR3 runs to 14 residues. CDR3: CASSLTGVDQPQHF. The CDR3 DNA reads TGTGCCAGCAGCTTAACAGGGGTGGATCAGCCCCAGCATTTT.

The gene calls are TRBV5-4 and TRBJ2-7; maybe TRBD1 (5 bases). Germline lookup yields CDR1 SGHNT and CDR2 YYREEE (reference sequence). This CDR3 comprises 14 residues. V lost 4 bases and J lost 2, with 13 bases in between. The CDR3 nucleotides are TGTGCCAGCAGCCCTGCACGACAGCCCTACGAGCAGTACTTC. This codes for CASSPARQPYEQYF.

This sequence joins TRBV6-1 and TRBJ1-4; no clear D. The CDR3 loop spans 13 amino acids. V dropped 9 bases and J dropped 5 bases, with 13 bases sitting between them. The V gene's germline CDR1 is MNHNS and CDR2 SASEGT. DNA of the CDR3: TGTGCCAGTCATTTTGACACGAATGAAAAACTGTTTTTT. It specifies CASHFDTNEKLFF.

The chain employs TRBV6-6 and TRBJ1-2, with 9 bases fitting TRBD1. The CDR3 loop spans 15 amino acids. Germline values: CDR1 MNHNY, CDR2 SVGAGI (reference sequence). Trimming removed 0 bases from V and 8 bases from J; junction bases left unmatched: 7. The DNA of the CDR3 is TGTGCCAGCAGTTACTCGTGGGGACAGGGAGAAGGCTACACCTTC. Protein sequence: CASSYSWGQGEGYTF.

J is TRBJ2-3 and V is TRBV29-1, with 16 bases aligning to TRBD2. The J segment lost 0 bases and the V segment lost 3 bases, leaving 3 bases of the junction unmatched. Germline CDR1 SQVTM, CDR2 ANQGSEA. The CDR3 is 17 residues long. For the CDR3, the DNA is TGCAGCGTTGACGGGACTAGCGGGGGGGGAAGCACAGATACGCAGTATTTT. Residues: CSVDGTSGGGSTDTQYF.

The V call is TRBV5-4, the J call TRBJ2-1; D gene uncertain. Deletions cut 0 bases from V and 5 bases from J, with 6 bases between. In germline, CDR1 is SGHNT, CDR2 YYREEE (reference sequence). The CDR3 contains 13 residues. The CDR3 protein is CASSLAVDNEQFF. CDR3 DNA: TGTGCCAGCAGCTTGGCTGTAGACAATGAGCAGTTCTTC.

The CDR3: CASSFNTITDTQYF. As DNA, the CDR3 is TGCGCCAGCAGCTTCAACACCATCACAGATACGCAGTATTTT. The J gene is TRBJ2-3, the V gene TRBV5-1; no clear D gene. From germline, CDR1 is SGHRS and CDR2 YFSETQ. This CDR3 is 14 amino acids long. Trimming shortened V by 2 bases and J by 2 bases, and 9 bases separated the two germline ends.

This clone has just a few counts. The rearrangement joins TRBV7-6 to TRBJ1-2; 7 bases fit TRBD1. The CDR3 consists of 17 residues. V lost 5 bases to trimming and J lost 4 bases; unmatched junction nucleotides: 16. The germline V gene encodes CDR1 SGHVS and CDR2 FNYEAQ. CDR3 amino acids: CASSPEDRNLRRYGYTF. CDR3 coding DNA: TGTGCCAGCAGCCCAGAGGACAGGAACCTCCGGCGCTATGGCTACACCTTC.

V gene TRBV18 combines with J gene TRBJ2-1, with 8 bases that match TRBD2. Germline CDR1 is KGHSH and CDR2 is LQKENI. J lost 5 bases, V lost 3 bases, and 6 bases had no gene match. The CDR3 is 15 residues long. The CDR3 bases are TGTGCCAGCTCACCCGCGGCGGGGGGAAACAATGAGCAGTTCTTC. It translates to CASSPAAGGNNEQFF.

The chain links TRBV7-2 to TRBJ1-1, with D perhaps TRBD1 (5 bases). CDR3 length equals 15 residues. Germline V CDR1 and CDR2: SGHTA, FQGNSA. The germline V and J ends were trimmed by 2 bases and 5 bases, with 15 bases remaining between them. CDR3 sequence (DNA): TGTGCCAGCAGCTTATCGGGAGGGGAGAGTACTGAAGCTTTCTTT. Its translation is CASSLSGGESTEAFF. Full variable domain (rest looked up from reference TRBV7-2 and TRBJ1-1): GAGVSQSPSNKVTEKGKDVELRCDPISGHTALYWYRQSLGQGLEFLIYFQGNSAPDKSGLPSDRFSAERTGGSVSTLTIQRTQQEDSAVYLCASSLSGGESTEAFFGQGTRLTVV.

The J gene is TRBJ2-3, the V gene TRBV5-1; D ambiguous. Germline V gene data show CDR1 as SGHRS and CDR2 as YFSETQ. V was shortened by 2 bases and J by 6 bases, with 7 bases between the two germline ends. This CDR3 has 12 amino acids. CDR3 amino acids: CASSLPEDTQYF. DNA of the CDR3: TGCGCCAGCAGCTTACCGGAGGATACGCAGTATTTT.

V and J are TRBV5-6 and TRBJ2-1; TRBD2 matches 11 bases. CDR1 and CDR2 from the germline V gene are SGHDT and YYEEEE. The CDR3 length is 17 residues. With V trimmed by 1 base and J by 10 bases, 13 bases remained unmatched. CDR3 loop: CASSLKLVAGGLGEQFF. The DNA for the CDR3 is TGTGCCAGCAGCTTGAAATTGGTAGCGGGGGGGCTTGGGGAGCAGTTCTTC. The whole variable domain, filled in from reference TRBV5-6 and TRBJ2-1, reads DAGVTQSPTHLIKTRGQQVTLRCSPKSGHDTVSWYQQALGQGPQFIFQYYEEEERQRGNFPDRFSGHQFPNYSSELNVNALLLGDSALYLCASSLKLVAGGLGEQFFGPGTRLTVL.

This chain's CDR3 is CASSVDPPTSGIMGEQFF. The CDR3 DNA reads TGTGCCAGCAGCGTAGACCCCCCGACTAGCGGGATAATGGGTGAGCAGTTCTTC. V and J are TRBV9 and TRBJ2-1; 11 nucleotides agree with TRBD2. Trimming at V came to 0 bases and at J to 9 bases, leaving 14 bases not matched to a gene. Germline assignment: CDR1 SGDLS and CDR2 YYNGEE. CDR3 length: 18 amino acids.

The chain combines TRBV9 with TRBJ2-5; 7 nucleotides align to TRBD2. Trimming took 1 base from V and 1 from J; bases not matched to a gene: 7. This CDR3 contains 16 residues. CDR1 is SGDLS and CDR2 is YYNGEE in the germline V gene. CDR3 residues: CASSVLAGDFQETQYF. The DNA of the CDR3 is TGTGCCAGCAGCGTATTGGCGGGGGACTTCCAAGAGACCCAGTACTTC.

The genes are TRBV29-1 and TRBJ1-2, with D maybe TRBD1 (5 bases). V dropped 1 base and J dropped 1 base, with 10 bases sitting between them. The CDR3 is 14 residues long. The germline CDR1 and CDR2 sequences are SQVTM and ANQGSEA. DNA of the CDR3: TGCAGCGTTGAAGGGCGGGGGATTAACTATGGCTACACCTTC. Translating gives CSVEGRGINYGYTF. Complete variable domain (other parts from reference TRBV29-1 and TRBJ1-2): SAVISQKPSRDICQRGTSLTIQCQVDSQVTMMFWYRQQPGQSLTLIATANQGSEATYESGFVIDKFPISRPNLTFSTLTVSNMSPEDSSIYLCSVEGRGINYGYTFGSGTRLTVV.

The table lists this clone with a count of one. The chain combines TRBV9 with TRBJ2-7, with 7 bases lining up with TRBD1. V was clipped by 4 bases and J by 4 bases; unmatched bases: 5. Looked up from germline, CDR1 is SGDLS and CDR2 is YYNGEE. CDR3 length equals 13 residues. CDR3 nucleotide sequence: TGTGCCAGCAGCCCACAGGGGCCGTACGAGCAGTACTTC. It codes for CASSPQGPYEQYF.

This chain joins TRBV2 and TRBJ1-2, with TRBD1 identical over 7 bases. The CDR3 runs 15 residues. The trim removed 5 bases at V and 5 bases at J, leaving 11 bases unmatched. From germline, CDR1 is SNHLY and CDR2 FYNNEI. Here the CDR3 reads CASSYRDRFSYGYTF. The CDR3 DNA reads TGTGCCAGCAGTTACCGGGACAGATTTTCTTATGGCTACACCTTC. The full variable domain, completed using reference TRBV2 and TRBJ1-2, is EPEVTQTPSHQVTQMGQEVILRCVPISNHLYFYWYRQILGQKVEFLVSFYNNEISEKSEIFDDQFSVERPDGSNFTLKIRSTKLEDSAMYFCASSYRDRFSYGYTFGSGTRLTVV.

The V and J genes are TRBV5-1 and TRBJ2-5; D is perhaps TRBD2 (6 bases). Trimming removed 0 bases at V and 1 base at J, with 10 bases between. CDR1 is SGHRS and CDR2 is YFSETQ in the germline V gene. The CDR3 is 15 residues long. This CDR3 is CASSLAGTFQETQYF. CDR3 in DNA: TGCGCCAGCAGCTTGGCGGGGACTTTCCAAGAGACCCAGTACTTC. Full variable domain (rest looked up from reference TRBV5-1 and TRBJ2-5): KAGVTQTPRYLIKTRGQQVTLSCSPISGHRSVSWYQQTPGQGLQFLFEYFSETQRNKGNFPGRFSGRQFSNSRSEMNVSTLELGDSALYLCASSLAGTFQETQYFGPGTRLLVL.

The chain couples TRBV25-1 to TRBJ1-1; D is uncertain. Germline values: CDR1 MGHDK, CDR2 SYGVNS. The CDR3 is 15 residues long. V lost 0 bases and J 4 bases, leaving 12 bases between the germline ends. CDR3 DNA: TGTGCCAGCAGTGAATATAGAAGGGAAGCCACTGAAGCTTTCTTT. Protein sequence: CASSEYRREATEAFF. The variable domain in full, with the rest retrieved from reference TRBV25-1 and TRBJ1-1, is EADIYQTPRYLVIGTGKKITLECSQTMGHDKMYWYQQDPGMELHLIHYSYGVNSTEKGDLSSESTVSRIRTEHFPLTLESARPSHTSQYLCASSEYRREATEAFFGQGTRLTVV.

This clone was counted a single time. The V and J genes are TRBV10-2 and TRBJ1-1, with a weak D call TRBD1 (5 bases). Trimming shortened V by 0 bases and J by 0 bases, and 11 bases separated the two germline ends. The CDR3 consists of 16 residues. Germline-derived CDR1 and CDR2 are WSHSY and SAAADI. The CDR3 region has the DNA TGCGCCAGCAGTGAGTCTCCAGGGTTCATGAACACTGAAGCTTTCTTT. It translates to CASSESPGFMNTEAFF.

A note on this clone: The junction departs from the called germline gene at one end, perhaps through a read error. The genes are TRBV7-9 and TRBJ2-2, with TRBD2 matching 9 bases. Germline CDR1 is SEHNR and CDR2 is FQNEAQ (reference sequence). The CDR3 consists of 15 residues. CDR3 region: CASSVAGVKTGELFF. The CDR3 coding sequence is TGTGCCAGCAGCGTAGCGGGAGTGAAAACCGGGGAGCTGTTTTTT.

The chain is built from TRBV7-6 and TRBJ2-7; D is unclear. This CDR3 is built from 14 residues. Trimming left V 5 bases short and J 3 bases short, with 14 bases between. CDR1 is SGHVS and CDR2 is FNYEAQ in the germline V gene. The CDR3 protein is CASSPSTLIYEQYF. CDR3 DNA sequence: TGTGCCAGCAGCCCTTCTACCCTAATCTACGAGCAGTACTTC.